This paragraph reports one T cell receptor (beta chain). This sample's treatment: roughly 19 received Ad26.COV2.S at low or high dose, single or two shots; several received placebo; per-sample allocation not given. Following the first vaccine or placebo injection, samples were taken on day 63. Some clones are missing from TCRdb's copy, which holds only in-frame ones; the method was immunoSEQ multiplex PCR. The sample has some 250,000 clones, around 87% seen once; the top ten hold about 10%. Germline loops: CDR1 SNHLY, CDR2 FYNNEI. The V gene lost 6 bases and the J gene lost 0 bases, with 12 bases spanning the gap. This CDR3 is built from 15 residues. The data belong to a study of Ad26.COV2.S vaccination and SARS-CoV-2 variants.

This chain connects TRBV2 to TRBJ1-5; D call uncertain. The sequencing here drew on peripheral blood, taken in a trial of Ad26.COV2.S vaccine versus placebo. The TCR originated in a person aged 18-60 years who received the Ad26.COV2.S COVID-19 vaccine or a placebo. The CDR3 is CASRIDRDSNQPQHF. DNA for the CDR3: TGTGCCAGCAGAATCGACCGGGATAGCAATCAGCCCCAGCATTTT.